A selection of T cell receptor beta chains follows, all from one sample in a study of T cell responses to AZD1222 COVID-19 vaccine. Sequenced by immunoSEQ multiplex PCR; TCRdb stores in-frame clones only, minus some. The sample contains roughly 180,000 clones, 90% to 95% of which appear only once. The sequenced sample was peripheral blood, obtained 28 days after the second AZD1222 dose. Receptors were obtained from an adult who received the AZD1222 COVID-19 vaccine. The CDR3 runs from the conserved cysteine through the conserved F or W. D genes are given only for firm matches. Only some rows state a clone size, as once, few, many or a class for expanded clones.

.	.	15	TRBV2	TRBJ1-2	CASSGGRGGDYGYTF	TGTGCCAGCAGTGGTGGACGAGGGGGTGACTATGGCTACACCTTC
.	.	15	TRBV29-1	TRBJ1-4	CSVGGDPATNEKLFF	TGCAGCGTTGGGGGGGACCCTGCAACTAATGAAAAACTGTTTTTT
.	.	14	TRBV7-2	TRBJ1-5	CASRSGGGRQPQHF	TGTGCCAGCAGATCCGGCGGGGGACGTCAGCCCCAGCATTTT
.	.	15	TRBV10-3	TRBJ2-2	CAISWAGEDTGELFF	TGTGCCATCAGTTGGGCAGGGGAGGACACCGGGGAGCTGTTTTTT
.	.	11	TRBV5-4	TRBJ2-2	CASSLDEELFF	TGTGCCAGCAGCTTGGACGAGGAGCTGTTTTTT
.	.	15	TRBV6-5	TRBJ2-3	CASSYGGGITDTQYF	TGTGCCAGCAGTTATGGCGGGGGCATCACAGATACGCAGTATTTT
.	.	17	TRBV19	TRBJ1-5	CASSPFGGRHLNQPQHF	TGTGCCAGTAGCCCATTTGGGGGCCGGCATCTTAACCAGCCCCAGCATTTT
.	.	16	TRBV7-9	TRBJ1-4	CASSLVGIATNEKLFF	TGTGCCAGCAGCTTAGTAGGAATTGCAACTAATGAAAAACTGTTTTTT
.	TRBD1	15	TRBV19	TRBJ1-1	CASSPLGQGGTEAFF	TGTGCCAGTAGCCCCCTAGGACAGGGAGGCACTGAAGCTTTCTTT
.	TRBD2	17	TRBV14	TRBJ2-1	CASSPITGLAGLDEQFF	TGTGCCAGCAGCCCAATTACCGGCCTAGCGGGGCTTGACGAGCAGTTCTTC
.	TRBD1	12	TRBV5-4	TRBJ2-7	CASSSRGPEQYF	TGTGCCAGCAGCTCCAGGGGGCCCGAGCAGTACTTC
.	.	13	TRBV28	TRBJ2-1	CASSEGLYNEQFF	TGTGCCAGCAGTGAAGGATTATACAATGAGCAGTTCTTC
.	.	14	TRBV6-1	TRBJ1-1	CASSEIRDGGTAFF	TGTGCCAGCAGTGAGATCCGGGACGGCGGAACGGCTTTCTTT
.	.	16	TRBV15	TRBJ2-1	CATSRGANSYYNEQFF	TGTGCCACCAGCAGAGGTGCCAACTCCTACTACAATGAGCAGTTCTTC
.	.	15	TRBV19	TRBJ1-2	CASRKSRDLLDGYTF	TGTGCCAGTAGAAAAAGTAGGGACCTGTTAGACGGCTACACCTTC
.	TRBD1	16	TRBV6-6	TRBJ2-7	CASSYGGQGARDEQYF	TGTGCCAGCAGTTACGGGGGACAGGGGGCCAGAGACGAGCAGTACTTC
.	.	13	TRBV6-5	TRBJ1-1	CASSFDRNTEAFF	TGTGCCAGCAGTTTTGACAGGAACACTGAAGCTTTCTTT
.	.	15	TRBV5-1	TRBJ1-4	CASSLRGDYNEKLFF	TGCGCCAGCAGCTTGAGGGGGGACTATAATGAAAAACTGTTTTTT
.	.	16	TRBV4-1	TRBJ1-5	CASSQEGGLSNQPQHF	TGCGCCAGCAGCCAAGAGGGAGGGCTTAGCAATCAGCCCCAGCATTTT
.	.	15	TRBV6-5	TRBJ1-6	CATTRTASYNSPLHF	TGTGCCACGACCCGGACAGCCTCCTATAATTCACCCCTCCACTTT
.	TRBD1	14	TRBV7-3	TRBJ1-4	CASSATGQNEKLFF	TGTGCCAGCAGCGCCACGGGACAGAATGAAAAACTGTTTTTT
.	.	16	TRBV6-2/TRBV6-3	TRBJ1-1	CASSYPQATMNTEAFF	TGTGCCAGCAGTTACCCACAGGCCACGATGAACACTGAAGCTTTCTTT
.	TRBD1	13	TRBV5-4	TRBJ1-1	CASGSDRATEAFF	TGTGCCAGCGGGTCAGACAGGGCCACTGAAGCTTTCTTT
.	.	14	TRBV6-2/TRBV6-3	TRBJ1-2	CASSLTHGPYGYTF	TGTGCCAGCAGCCTGACGCATGGTCCATATGGCTACACCTTC
.	TRBD1	14	TRBV2	TRBJ1-5	CASSLGQGNQPQHF	TGTGCCAGCAGTCTGGGACAGGGTAATCAGCCCCAGCATTTT
.	TRBD1	19	TRBV15	TRBJ1-1	CATSRPGQGLVGTNTEAFF	TGTGCCACCAGCAGACCGGGACAGGGATTAGTAGGAACGAACACTGAAGCTTTCTTT
.	.	16	TRBV19	TRBJ1-3	CASSIRGGGSGNTIYF	TGTGCCAGTAGTATAAGGGGCGGAGGGAGCGGAAACACCATATATTTT
.	.	13	TRBV21-1	TRBJ1-1	CASSFPPAGEAFF	TGTGCCAGCAGCTTCCCCCCGGCAGGAGAAGCTTTCTTT
.	.	13	TRBV2	TRBJ1-5	CASSSQGGQPQHF	TGTGCCAGCAGTTCACAGGGCGGTCAGCCCCAGCATTTT
.	TRBD2	18	TRBV7-3	TRBJ2-2	CASSLMSSGRAGTGELFF	TGTGCCAGCAGCTTAATGTCTAGCGGGAGGGCCGGGACCGGGGAGCTGTTTTTT
.	.	14	TRBV11-3	TRBJ1-1	CASTLGGQSTEAFF	TGTGCCAGCACTCTAGGGGGGCAGAGCACTGAAGCTTTCTTT
.	.	14	TRBV6-5	TRBJ1-4	CASRATSTNEKLFF	TGTGCCAGCAGAGCTACATCAACTAATGAAAAACTGTTTTTT
once	.	14	TRBV28	TRBJ2-1	CASSVAVPYNEQFF	TGTGCCAGCAGCGTAGCGGTACCCTACAATGAGCAGTTCTTC
.	.	15	TRBV3-1/TRBV3-2	TRBJ1-4	CASSPQGATNEKLFF	TGTGCCAGCAGCCCGCAGGGCGCAACTAATGAAAAACTGTTTTTT
.	TRBD2	16	TRBV5-5	TRBJ2-7	CASSPGGGGPQYEQYF	TGTGCCAGCAGCCCCGGGGGGGGAGGGCCCCAGTACGAGCAGTACTTC
.	.	13	TRBV27	TRBJ2-2	CASSFGFTGELFF	TGTGCCAGCAGTTTTGGGTTTACCGGGGAGCTGTTTTTT
.	.	13	TRBV2	TRBJ1-1	CASREGLATEAFF	TGTGCCAGCAGGGAGGGGTTAGCGACTGAAGCTTTCTTT